This record covers a single T cell receptor (beta chain). The antigen remains unidentified. One junction end disagrees with the germline gene, perhaps due to a read error. Repertoires were generated with immunoSEQ multiplex PCR, while TCRdb's copy carries only in-frame clones and drops some. Of roughly 150,000 clones listed, around 88% are singletons. Germline V CDR1 and CDR2: SGHRS, YFSETQ. The CDR3 has 17 residues. This entry belongs to a study of cytomegalovirus exposure and HLA in healthy donors. Notes on the study in general: There were about 160 TCR beta chains listed as cytomegalovirus-associated.

The TCR sequence derives from a woman aged 18-30 years in good health and CMV-seronegative. Sequencing input: PBMCs. This rearrangement joins TRBV5-1 to TRBJ2-2; D is ambiguous. In DNA form, the CDR3 reads TGCGCCAGCAGGTTGGGTGTATCGATGGAGAGCACCGGGGAGCTGTTTTTT. Translating gives CASRLGVSMESTGELFF.